The rows below give T cell receptor beta chains drawn from one sample of a study of vaccination and CD4 T cells after COVID-19. Their antigen targets remain unknown. From the PCR reads, TCRdb called clonotypes with MiXCR, one entry per CDR3 protein. The repertoire holds about 11,000 distinct CDR3 sequences, with around 64% as singletons. The material sequenced was CD4+ T cells from blood, cultured in vitro. These receptors were collected from a human donor who had recovered from COVID-19. Both conserved end residues are part of each CDR3. The D gene is left open where the match is weak. Clone size is not always given. Where it is, it says once, few, many or a class for expanded clones.

D: .
V: TRBV19
size: .
J: TRBJ1-5
DNA: TGTGCCAGTAGTCACTCAGGGGGCAATCAGCCCCAGCATTTT
CDR3: CASSHSGGNQPQHF

D: .
V: TRBV7-9
size: once
J: TRBJ2-7
DNA: TGTGCCAGCAGCGGTCCCGGGACCCCTTCTTACGAGCAGTACTTC
CDR3: CASSGPGTPSYEQYF

D: .
V: TRBV7-2
size: .
J: TRBJ2-3
DNA: TGTGCCAGCAGCCGCCGGGTCGGGGCAGATACGCAGTATTTT
CDR3: CASSRRVGADTQYF

D: .
V: TRBV6-1
size: .
J: TRBJ1-1
DNA: TGTGCCAGCACTCGACACCAGTGGGCTTTCTTT
CDR3: CASTRHQWAFF

D: .
V: TRBV7-8
size: once
J: TRBJ2-1
DNA: TGTGCCAGCAGCGTGAACCTGCATGAGCAGTTCTTC
CDR3: CASSVNLHEQFF

D: TRBD1
V: TRBV6-2/TRBV6-3
size: .
J: TRBJ2-7
DNA: TGTGCCAGCAGTTACGGTGACTCAACAGGGGACGAGCAGTACTTC
CDR3: CASSYGDSTGDEQYF

D: .
V: TRBV18
size: few
J: TRBJ2-5
DNA: TGTGCCAGCTCATCGGGCCTCAAGACCCAGTACTTC
CDR3: CASSSGLKTQYF

D: TRBD2
V: TRBV7-6
size: .
J: TRBJ2-7
DNA: TGTGCCAGCAGCTCCGGACTAGCGGGAGAGGGGTACGAGCAGTACTTC
CDR3: CASSSGLAGEGYEQYF

D: .
V: TRBV6-1
size: .
J: TRBJ1-1
DNA: TGTGCCAGCAGCCGGGAAGGGAACACTGAAGCTTTCTTT
CDR3: CASSREGNTEAFF

D: .
V: TRBV6-2/TRBV6-3
size: .
J: TRBJ2-7
DNA: TGTGCCAGCAGTTACGGTATACTTTGGGGGTCCTACGAGCAGTACTTC
CDR3: CASSYGILWGSYEQYF

D: TRBD1
V: TRBV19
size: once
J: TRBJ1-6
DNA: TGTGCCAGTAGTGAACAGGGGAATTCACCCCTCCACTTT
CDR3: CASSEQGNSPLHF

D: .
V: TRBV6-1
size: .
J: TRBJ1-1
DNA: TGTGCCAGCAGTCCCCGGCTCGGTGGGGCTTTCTTT
CDR3: CASSPRLGGAFF

D: TRBD2
V: TRBV27
size: .
J: TRBJ2-3
DNA: TGTGCCAGCAGTTACCCGGGAGGGGATACGCAGTATTTT
CDR3: CASSYPGGDTQYF

D: .
V: TRBV5-6
size: .
J: TRBJ1-1
DNA: TGTGCCAGCAGCGCCGGGACGGGGGGAGCTTTCTTT
CDR3: CASSAGTGGAFF

D: .
V: TRBV6-1
size: .
J: TRBJ1-5
DNA: TGTGCCAGCATTTCCCTGGGGAGCAATCAGCCCCAGCATTTT
CDR3: CASISLGSNQPQHF

D: TRBD1
V: TRBV7-2
size: large
J: TRBJ1-2
DNA: TGTGCCAGCAGCCCCCGGACAGGGCTTTTGGACTATGGCTACACCTTC
CDR3: CASSPRTGLLDYGYTF

D: TRBD2
V: TRBV20-1
size: .
J: TRBJ2-5
DNA: TGCAGTGCTAGAGACTCCGGACTAGCGATCCAAGAGACCCAGTACTTC
CDR3: CSARDSGLAIQETQYF

D: TRBD1
V: TRBV19
size: .
J: TRBJ1-2
DNA: TGTGCCAGTAGTATGACGGGACAGGGGAACTATGGCTACACCTTC
CDR3: CASSMTGQGNYGYTF

D: .
V: TRBV7-2
size: .
J: TRBJ2-7
DNA: TGTGCCAGCAGCTTAGAAATCGGTCAAAAGTACGAGCAGTACTTC
CDR3: CASSLEIGQKYEQYF

D: TRBD1
V: TRBV7-9
size: .
J: TRBJ2-1
DNA: TGTGCCAGCAGCTTTGGGGACAGGGGGCGAAATGAGCAGTTCTTC
CDR3: CASSFGDRGRNEQFF

D: .
V: TRBV20-1
size: .
J: TRBJ2-1
DNA: TGCAGTGTCGGAGGGGGCAATGAGCAGTTCTTC
CDR3: CSVGGGNEQFF

D: TRBD1
V: TRBV20-1
size: .
J: TRBJ1-2
DNA: TGCAGTGCTAATTTAATCGACAGGGGGCCCTATGGCTACACCTTC
CDR3: CSANLIDRGPYGYTF

D: .
V: TRBV19
size: .
J: TRBJ1-3
DNA: TGTGCCAGCCCCGGACGGGGAAGCTCTGGAAACACCATATATTTT
CDR3: CASPGRGSSGNTIYF

D: .
V: TRBV20-1
size: medium-sized
J: TRBJ1-1
DNA: TGCAGTGCTAGAGAGGAAACCAGCCAAGCTTTCTTT
CDR3: CSAREETSQAFF

D: .
V: TRBV2
size: few
J: TRBJ1-1
DNA: TGTGCCAGCAGGGTAACAGTACCGGCCACTGAAGCTTTCTTT
CDR3: CASRVTVPATEAFF

D: TRBD1
V: TRBV12-3/TRBV12-4
size: once
J: TRBJ2-7
DNA: TGTGCCAGCAGTACCGACAGGGGCTACGAGCAGTACTTC
CDR3: CASSTDRGYEQYF

D: .
V: TRBV6-1
size: .
J: TRBJ2-2
DNA: TGTGCCAGCGCGGTAGTTGGGACCCAGAACACCGGGGAGCTGTTTTTT
CDR3: CASAVVGTQNTGELFF

D: .
V: TRBV7-2
size: .
J: TRBJ1-3
DNA: TGTGCCAGCAGCACCGGGACGGCAGGAAACACCATATATTTT
CDR3: CASSTGTAGNTIYF

D: TRBD1
V: TRBV7-3
size: .
J: TRBJ2-7
DNA: TGTGCCAGCAGCTTAATGGGACAGGGCGACGAGCAGTACTTC
CDR3: CASSLMGQGDEQYF